Sequencing of this TCR beta chain was carried out in a study of T cell changes during pregnancy in multiple sclerosis (dated by TCRdb to the late 2010s). As for the study more broadly: The study looked at changes in the T cell repertoire across pregnancy in women with multiple sclerosis.

On this clone: Its binding antigen is unknown. No base-level quality is on record; no much larger clone is a single base apart.

The library was obtained by the immunoSEQ multiplex PCR assay. Sourced from immuneACCESS, this table was stored by TCRdb with only in-frame sequences that have V and J called. A share of the clones is absent; for the studies checked, an unresolved V gene accounts for under half, and the remainder has no known explanation. The sample includes around 100,000 clones, with around 90% observed a single time. Jointly, the top ten make up 1.5% of the sample. This specimen was peripheral blood, taken in the third trimester of pregnancy. The sequence came from a female donor with multiple sclerosis, enrolled in a pregnancy study.

For the CDR3, the sequence is CASSPPGQGEQYF. At the DNA level, the sequence is TGTGCCAGCTCACCACCGGGACAGGGAGAGCAGTACTTC. Recombination joined TRBV18 with TRBJ2-7; TRBD1 lines up with 9 middle nucleotides. The CDR3 sequence holds 13 residues, the cysteine and phenylalanine included. Kept here is only the CDR3 DNA, which spans 39 bases and is read in frame from base 1. Taken from the germline V gene, the CDR1 and CDR2 loops are KGHSH and LQKENI. V is cut back by 0 bases and J by 7 bases, with 1 base in the junction unmatched.